Listed below are T cell receptor beta chains from one sample, sequenced in a study of identical twins. TCRdb redid the calling of the 5' RACE reads with MiXCR, one entry per CDR3 protein. Here the sample spans roughly 470,000 distinct CDR3 sequences, approximately 14% being singletons. The data were also submitted as part of a second study, on yellow fever vaccine responses in identical twins.

The sequencing input was CD4+ T cells sorted from blood. Receptors originate from a woman under 30 in good health. Both conserved end residues are part of each CDR3. A D gene is named only where the DNA matches it firmly. The size entry is marked missing in some rows and otherwise reads once, few, many or a size class.

d_call	cdr3_length	clone_size	j_call	v_call	cdr3_nt	cdr3_aa
.	15	few	TRBJ1-3	TRBV12-3/TRBV12-4	TGTGCCAGCAGTCCCATTTGGAGCTCTGGAAACACCATATATTTT	CASSPIWSSGNTIYF
.	14	.	TRBJ2-3	TRBV5-4	TGTGCCAGCAGCTTAATGGAACCCACAGATACGCAGTATTTT	CASSLMEPTDTQYF
TRBD1	14	.	TRBJ2-1	TRBV7-2	TGTGCCAGCAATCCTCCGGGACAGGGGGCTTGGCAGTTCTTC	CASNPPGQGAWQFF
.	14	.	TRBJ2-3	TRBV20-1	TGCAGTGCTAGATCCTTAGTGAACACAGATACGCAGTATTTT	CSARSLVNTDTQYF
.	18	.	TRBJ2-6	TRBV15	TGTGCCACCAGCAGACATGACAGACAACCATCTGGGGCCAACGTCCTGACTTTC	CATSRHDRQPSGANVLTF
.	16	.	TRBJ2-5	TRBV24-1	TGTGCCACCAGTGATCCTGGGCCCGGGTCTAGGGAGACCCAGTACTTC	CATSDPGPGSRETQYF
.	12	few	TRBJ2-5	TRBV3-1	TGTGCCAGCAGCCAAGTGTACGAGACCCAGTACTTC	CASSQVYETQYF
.	14	many	TRBJ2-1	TRBV7-2	TGTGCCAGCAGCCAGACTCATGGGGGGATGGAGCAGTTCTTC	CASSQTHGGMEQFF
TRBD2	17	few	TRBJ2-3	TRBV4-3	TGCGCCAGCAGCCAAGACAACTACGGGACTAGGGCAGATACGCAGTATTTT	CASSQDNYGTRADTQYF
TRBD1	14	few	TRBJ2-1	TRBV7-3	TGTGCCAGCAGGGAACAGGGGTTCGGCGATGAGCAGTTCTTC	CASREQGFGDEQFF
TRBD1	14	once	TRBJ2-1	TRBV5-8	TGTGCCTGCAGCGTTTTGACAGGGGGGGCCGGGCAGTTCTTC	CACSVLTGGAGQFF